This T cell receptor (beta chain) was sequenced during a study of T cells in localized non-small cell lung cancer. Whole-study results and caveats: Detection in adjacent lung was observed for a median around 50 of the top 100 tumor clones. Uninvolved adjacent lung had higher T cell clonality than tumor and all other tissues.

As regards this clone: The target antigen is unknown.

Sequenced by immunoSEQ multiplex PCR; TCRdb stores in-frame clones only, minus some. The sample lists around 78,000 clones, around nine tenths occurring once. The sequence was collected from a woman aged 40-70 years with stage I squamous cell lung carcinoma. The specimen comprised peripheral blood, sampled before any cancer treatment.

The CDR3 region has the DNA TGTGCCAGCACTTTGACAGGGGAGAACTATGGCTACACCTTC. This gives the protein CASTLTGENYGYTF. The gene calls are TRBV6-1 and TRBJ1-2, with 8 nucleotides matching TRBD1. The CDR3 is made up of 14 amino acids. The germline CDR1 and CDR2 sequences are MNHNS and SASEGT. J was trimmed by 2 bases and V by 7 bases; bases with no gene match: 6.